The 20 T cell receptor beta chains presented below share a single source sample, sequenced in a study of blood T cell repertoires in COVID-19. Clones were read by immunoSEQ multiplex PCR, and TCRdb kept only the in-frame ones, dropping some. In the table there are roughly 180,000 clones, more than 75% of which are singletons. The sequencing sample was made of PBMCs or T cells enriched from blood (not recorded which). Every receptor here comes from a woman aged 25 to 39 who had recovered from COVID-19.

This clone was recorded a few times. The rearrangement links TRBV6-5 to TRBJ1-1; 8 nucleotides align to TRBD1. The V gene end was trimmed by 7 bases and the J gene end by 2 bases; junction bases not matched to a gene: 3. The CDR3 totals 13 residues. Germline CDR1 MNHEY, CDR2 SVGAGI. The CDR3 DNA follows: TGTGCCAGCATCGACAGGGGAAACACTGAAGCTTTCTTT. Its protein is CASIDRGNTEAFF.

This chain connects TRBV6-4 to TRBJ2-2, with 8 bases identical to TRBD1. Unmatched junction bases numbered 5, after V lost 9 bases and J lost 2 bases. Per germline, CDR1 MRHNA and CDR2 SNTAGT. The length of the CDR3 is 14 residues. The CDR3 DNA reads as TGTGCCAGAAAGGACAGGGTAAACACCGGGGAGCTGTTTTTT. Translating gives CARKDRVNTGELFF.

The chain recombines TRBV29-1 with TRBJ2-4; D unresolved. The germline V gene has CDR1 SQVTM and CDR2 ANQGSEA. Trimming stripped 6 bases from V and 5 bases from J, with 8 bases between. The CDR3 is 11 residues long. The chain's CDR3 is CSVLDQNIQYF. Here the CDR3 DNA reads TGCAGCGTCCTAGATCAAAACATTCAGTACTTC. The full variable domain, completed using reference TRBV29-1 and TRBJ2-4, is SAVISQKPSRDICQRGTSLTIQCQVDSQVTMMFWYRQQPGQSLTLIATANQGSEATYESGFVIDKFPISRPNLTFSTLTVSNMSPEDSSIYLCSVLDQNIQYFGAGTRLSVL.

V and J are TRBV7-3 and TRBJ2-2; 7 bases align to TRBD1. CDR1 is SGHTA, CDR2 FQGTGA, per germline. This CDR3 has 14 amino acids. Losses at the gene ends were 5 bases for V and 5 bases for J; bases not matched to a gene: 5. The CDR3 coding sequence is TGTGCCAGCAGCCAGGGACAGATGACCGGGGAGCTGTTTTTT. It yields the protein CASSQGQMTGELFF.

DNA for the CDR3: TGTGCCAGCAGCCAAGATTCTCTGGGACTAGCGGGAGCTCCCTACAATGAGCAGTTCTTC. This sequence encodes CASSQDSLGLAGAPYNEQFF. The chain couples TRBV3-1 (or the pseudogene TRBV3-2) to TRBJ2-1; the match to TRBD2 covers 14 bases. This CDR3 has 20 residues. Trimming took 0 bases from V and 2 from J; bases not matched to a gene: 9. The germline gives CDR1 LGHDT, CDR2 YNNKEL (reference sequence).

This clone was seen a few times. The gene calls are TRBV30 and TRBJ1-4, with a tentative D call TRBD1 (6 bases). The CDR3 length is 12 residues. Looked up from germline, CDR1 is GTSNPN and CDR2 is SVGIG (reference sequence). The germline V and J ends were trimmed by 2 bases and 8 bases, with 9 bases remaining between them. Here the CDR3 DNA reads TGTGCCTGGAGTAATACAGGGGAAAAACTGTTTTTT. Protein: CAWSNTGEKLFF.

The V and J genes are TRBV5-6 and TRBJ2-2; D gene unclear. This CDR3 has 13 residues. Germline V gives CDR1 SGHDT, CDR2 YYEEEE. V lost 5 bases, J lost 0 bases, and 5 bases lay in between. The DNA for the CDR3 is TGTGCCAGCAGTCTAGCGAACACCGGGGAGCTGTTTTTT. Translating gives CASSLANTGELFF.

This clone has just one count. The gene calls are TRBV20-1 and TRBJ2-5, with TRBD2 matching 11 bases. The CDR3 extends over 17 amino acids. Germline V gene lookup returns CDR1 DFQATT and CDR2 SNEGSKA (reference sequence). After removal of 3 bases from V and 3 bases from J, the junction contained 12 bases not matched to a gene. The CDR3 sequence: CSASLASGRLREETQYF. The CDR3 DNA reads TGCAGTGCTAGTTTGGCTAGCGGGAGGTTGAGAGAAGAGACCCAGTACTTC.

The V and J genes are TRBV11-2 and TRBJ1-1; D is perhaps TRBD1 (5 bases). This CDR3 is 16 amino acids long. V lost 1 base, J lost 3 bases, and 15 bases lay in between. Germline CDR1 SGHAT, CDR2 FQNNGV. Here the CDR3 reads CASSLGPGRGYTEAFF. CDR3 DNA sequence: TGTGCCAGCAGCTTAGGTCCCGGGCGGGGGTACACTGAAGCTTTCTTT.

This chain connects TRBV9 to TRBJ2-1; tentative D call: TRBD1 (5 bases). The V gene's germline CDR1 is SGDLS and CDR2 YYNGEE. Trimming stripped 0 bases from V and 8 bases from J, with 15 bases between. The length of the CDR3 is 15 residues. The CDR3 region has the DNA TGTGCCAGCAGCGTAGGGGGCTCTGGTTTGTATGAGCAGTTCTTC. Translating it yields CASSVGGSGLYEQFF.

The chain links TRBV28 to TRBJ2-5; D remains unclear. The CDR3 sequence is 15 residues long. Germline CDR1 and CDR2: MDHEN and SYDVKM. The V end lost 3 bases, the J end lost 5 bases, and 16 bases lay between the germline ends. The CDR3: CASSFGSRPWETQYF. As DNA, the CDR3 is TGTGCCAGCAGTTTCGGGTCACGGCCTTGGGAGACCCAGTACTTC.

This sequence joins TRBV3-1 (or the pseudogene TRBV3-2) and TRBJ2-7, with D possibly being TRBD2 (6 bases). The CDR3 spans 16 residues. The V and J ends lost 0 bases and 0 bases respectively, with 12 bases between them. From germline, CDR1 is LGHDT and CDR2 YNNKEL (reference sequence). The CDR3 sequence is CASSQEDPGDSYEQYF. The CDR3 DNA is TGTGCCAGCAGCCAAGAAGATCCGGGAGACTCCTACGAGCAGTACTTC.

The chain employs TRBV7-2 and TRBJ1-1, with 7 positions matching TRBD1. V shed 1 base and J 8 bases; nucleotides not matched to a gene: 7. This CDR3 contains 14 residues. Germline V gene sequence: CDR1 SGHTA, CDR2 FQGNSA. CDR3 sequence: CASSLEATGAEAFF. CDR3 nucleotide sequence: TGTGCCAGCAGCTTAGAAGCCACAGGGGCGGAAGCTTTCTTT.

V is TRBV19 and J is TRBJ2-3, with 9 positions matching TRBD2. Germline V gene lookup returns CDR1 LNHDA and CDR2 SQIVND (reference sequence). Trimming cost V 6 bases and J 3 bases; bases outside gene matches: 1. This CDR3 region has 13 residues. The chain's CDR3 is CASRTSGTDTQYF. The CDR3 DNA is TGTGCCAGTAGGACTAGCGGTACAGATACGCAGTATTTT.

The CDR3 reads CAWSPEAAGAPQHF. CDR3 DNA sequence: TGTGCCTGGAGCCCCGAGGCAGCGGGGGCCCCCCAGCATTTT. The rearrangement links TRBV30 to TRBJ1-5; the D gene is possibly TRBD1 (6 bases). CDR3 length equals 14 residues. Germline CDR1 GTSNPN, CDR2 SVGIG (reference sequence). V was cut by 3 bases and J by 10 bases, with 19 bases left in between.

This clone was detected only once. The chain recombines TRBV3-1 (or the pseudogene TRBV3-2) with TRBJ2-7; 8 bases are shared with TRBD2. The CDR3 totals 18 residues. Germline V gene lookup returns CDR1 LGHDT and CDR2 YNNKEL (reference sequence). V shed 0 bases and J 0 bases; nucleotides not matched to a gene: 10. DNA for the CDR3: TGTGCCAGCAGCCAAGAGGCCAATAGCGGGACCTCCTCCTACGAGCAGTACTTC. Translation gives CASSQEANSGTSSYEQYF.

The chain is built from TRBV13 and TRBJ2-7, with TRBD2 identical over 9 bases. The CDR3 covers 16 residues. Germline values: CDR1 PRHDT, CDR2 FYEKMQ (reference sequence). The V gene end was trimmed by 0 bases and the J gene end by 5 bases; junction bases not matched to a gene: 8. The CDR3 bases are TGTGCCAGCAGCTTAGGTCCCGGGACTAGCTTAAACGAGCAGTACTTC. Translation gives CASSLGPGTSLNEQYF.

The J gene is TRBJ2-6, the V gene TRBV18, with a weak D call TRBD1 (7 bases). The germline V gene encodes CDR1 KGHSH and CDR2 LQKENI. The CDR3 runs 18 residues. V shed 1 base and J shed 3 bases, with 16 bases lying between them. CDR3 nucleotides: TGTGCCAGCTCACCACTTGGAGGGGGCAAAAGTGGGGCCAACGTCCTGACTTTC. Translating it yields CASSPLGGGKSGANVLTF.

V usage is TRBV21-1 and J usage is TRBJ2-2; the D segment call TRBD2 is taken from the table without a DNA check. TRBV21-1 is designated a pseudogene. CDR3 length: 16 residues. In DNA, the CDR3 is TGTGCCAGCAGCAATACTGGAGGGGTAAACACCGGGGAGCTGTTTTTT. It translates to CASSNTGGVNTGELFF.

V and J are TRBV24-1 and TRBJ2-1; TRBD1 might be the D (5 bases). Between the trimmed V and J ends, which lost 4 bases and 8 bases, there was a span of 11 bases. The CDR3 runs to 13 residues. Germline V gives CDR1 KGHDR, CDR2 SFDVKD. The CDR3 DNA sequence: TGTGCCACCAGTGACCAGGGTGGGGATGAGCAGTTCTTC. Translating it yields CATSDQGGDEQFF.